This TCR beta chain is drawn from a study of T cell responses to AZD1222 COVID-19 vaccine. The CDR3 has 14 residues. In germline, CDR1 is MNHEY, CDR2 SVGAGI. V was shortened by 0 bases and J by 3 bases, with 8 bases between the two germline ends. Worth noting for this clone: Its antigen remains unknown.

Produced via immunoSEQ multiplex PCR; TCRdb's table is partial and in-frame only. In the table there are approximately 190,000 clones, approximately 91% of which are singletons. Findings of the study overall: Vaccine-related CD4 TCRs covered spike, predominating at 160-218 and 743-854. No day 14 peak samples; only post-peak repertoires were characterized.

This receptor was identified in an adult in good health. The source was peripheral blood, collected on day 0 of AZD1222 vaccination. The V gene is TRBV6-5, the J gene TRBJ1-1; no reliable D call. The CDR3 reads CASSYSGQYTEAFF. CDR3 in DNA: TGTGCCAGCAGTTACTCGGGTCAGTACACTGAAGCTTTCTTT.